These 13 T cell receptor beta chains share one sample of origin, sequenced in a study of T cell changes during pregnancy in multiple sclerosis. Sequencing used immunoSEQ multiplex PCR; TCRdb keeps in-frame clones, though not all of them. The sample has approximately 35,000 clones, 89% seen once. Sequencing used CD4+ T cells from peripheral blood mononuclear cells, obtained after pregnancy. The receptors were sampled from a female donor in good health, enrolled as a control in a pregnancy study.

This chain connects TRBV5-5 to TRBJ1-1; D gene ambiguous. V gave up 0 bases and J gave up 0 bases, with 12 bases separating them. This CDR3 comprises 16 residues. Germline CDR1 reads SGHKS; CDR2 reads YYEKEE (reference sequence). In DNA form, the CDR3 reads TGTGCCAGCAGCTTGGCCGGCAGGTCCTTGAACACTGAAGCTTTCTTT. Its translation: CASSLAGRSLNTEAFF.

The chain has TRBV10-3 and TRBJ2-7; D is undetermined. The germline V gene has CDR1 ENHRY and CDR2 SYGVKD. This CDR3 is built from 12 residues. The V gene lost 6 bases and the J gene lost 0 bases, with 6 bases spanning the gap. CDR3 residues: CAISKSSYEQYF. CDR3 DNA: TGTGCCATCAGCAAATCCTCCTACGAGCAGTACTTC.

This clone was picked up one time. This chain joins TRBV2 and TRBJ2-3; 12 positions match TRBD2. CDR1 and CDR2 from the germline V gene are SNHLY and FYNNEI. The CDR3 extends over 15 amino acids. V shed 3 bases and J 6 bases; nucleotides not matched to a gene: 4. CDR3 loop: CASSELAGGPDTQYF. The CDR3 coding sequence is TGTGCCAGCAGTGAGCTAGCGGGGGGGCCTGATACGCAGTATTTT.

V is TRBV5-4 and J is TRBJ1-3; 9 positions agree with TRBD1. The CDR3 length is 17 residues. CDR1 is SGHNT, CDR2 YYREEE, per germline (reference sequence). V trimming: 4 bases; J trimming: 1 base; junction bases outside the gene matches: 9. CDR3 nucleotide sequence: TGTGCCAGCAGCCTCACAGGGGGCGGGTTTTCTGGAAACACCATATATTTT. Its translation is CASSLTGGGFSGNTIYF.

This clone was seen a single time. The rearrangement links TRBV29-1 to TRBJ2-6, with D possibly matching TRBD1 (6 bases). The germline V gene encodes CDR1 SQVTM and CDR2 ANQGSEA. V shed 6 bases and J shed 2 bases, with 14 bases lying between them. The CDR3 is 15 residues long. The CDR3 is CSVARGTPGANVLTF. The CDR3 DNA follows: TGCAGCGTGGCCAGGGGTACCCCTGGGGCCAACGTCCTGACTTTC.

This clone was seen only a few times. CDR3 region: CASNDGGGSSPLHF. For the CDR3, the DNA is TGTGCCAGCAATGACGGTGGGGGGAGTTCACCCCTCCACTTT. The V and J genes are TRBV27 and TRBJ1-6; the D gene is possibly TRBD1 (5 bases). Germline V gene lookup returns CDR1 MNHEY and CDR2 SMNVEV (reference sequence). CDR3 length equals 14 residues. Between the trimmed V and J ends, which lost 7 bases and 9 bases, there was a span of 16 bases.

This chain uses TRBV9 with TRBJ2-5, with TRBD1 matching 8 bases. The trim removed 0 bases at V and 2 bases at J, leaving 18 bases unmatched. CDR1 and CDR2 from the germline V gene are SGDLS and YYNGEE. This CDR3 has 20 amino acids. The CDR3 reads CASSVAGSHRGMSTQETQYF. The CDR3, as DNA: TGTGCCAGCAGCGTAGCAGGATCCCACAGGGGGATGTCGACTCAAGAGACCCAGTACTTC.

The gene calls are TRBV4-1 and TRBJ2-7, with 8 bases identical to TRBD1. From germline, CDR1 is MGHRA and CDR2 YSYEKL. V was pared by 4 bases and J by 4 bases, with 6 bases of the junction left unmatched. The CDR3 is 14 residues long. The CDR3 reads CASSPGRDRYEQYF. The CDR3 region has the DNA TGCGCCAGCAGCCCGGGCCGGGACAGGTACGAGCAGTACTTC.

The chain is built from TRBV15 and TRBJ2-5; 10 bases fit TRBD2. Germline CDR1 LNHNV, CDR2 YYDKDF (reference sequence). After removal of 3 bases from V and 5 bases from J, the junction contained 21 bases not matched to a gene. This CDR3 has 20 amino acids. Here the CDR3 DNA reads TGTGCCACCAGCAGGCTCGACGGTAGCGGGGGGCAAGGGGCAACGGAGACCCAGTACTTC. This translates into CATSRLDGSGGQGATETQYF.

The chain is built from TRBV4-2 and TRBJ1-6; D remains unclear. Germline V lookup: CDR1 LGHNA, CDR2 YNFKEQ. CDR3 length equals 17 residues. V lost 0 bases and J lost 9, with 18 bases in between. The CDR3, as DNA: TGTGCCAGCAGCCAAGATTTAGCGAAAGGTACGGGTTCACCCCTCCACTTT. Protein: CASSQDLAKGTGSPLHF.

The gene calls are TRBV12-5 and TRBJ2-1; 9 bases match TRBD2. The CDR3 contains 14 residues. Trimming took 4 bases from V and 4 from J; bases not matched to a gene: 2. Germline V gene sequence: CDR1 LGHNT, CDR2 FRNRAP. CDR3: CASGSSGGYNEQFF. The CDR3 nucleotides are TGTGCTAGTGGTTCGAGCGGGGGGTACAATGAGCAGTTCTTC. Combining the CDR3 with reference TRBV12-5 and TRBJ2-1 gives the whole variable domain DARVTQTPRHKVTEMGQEVTMRCQPILGHNTVFWYRQTMMQGLELLAYFRNRAPLDDSGMPKDRFSAEMPDATLATLKIQPSEPRDSAVYFCASGSSGGYNEQFFGPGTRLTVL.

V usage is TRBV7-2 and J usage is TRBJ2-1, with TRBD1 matching 7 bases. CDR1 SGHTA and CDR2 FQGNSA come from the germline V gene. The CDR3 is made up of 15 amino acids. Unmatched junction bases numbered 8, after V lost 5 bases and J lost 4 bases. This chain's CDR3 is CASSSRTGAYNEQFF. For the CDR3, the DNA is TGTGCCAGCAGCAGTAGGACAGGCGCGTACAATGAGCAGTTCTTC. The whole variable domain, filled in from reference TRBV7-2 and TRBJ2-1, reads GAGVSQSPSNKVTEKGKDVELRCDPISGHTALYWYRQSLGQGLEFLIYFQGNSAPDKSGLPSDRFSAERTGGSVSTLTIQRTQQEDSAVYLCASSSRTGAYNEQFFGPGTRLTVL.

CDR3 protein: CASSARWGDTIYF. The CDR3 DNA reads TGTGCCAGCAGCGCGCGTTGGGGGGACACCATATATTTT. The chain carries TRBV5-4 and TRBJ1-3; weak D call: TRBD1 (5 bases). Trimming left V 4 bases short and J 8 bases short, with 13 bases between. The V gene's germline CDR1 is SGHNT and CDR2 YYREEE (reference sequence). CDR3 length: 13 residues.